What follows is one TCR beta chain and its context. TCRdb's table, derived via immunoSEQ multiplex PCR, lists solely in-frame clones and lacks some. Of over 140,000 clones detected, 77% appear once; the ten largest clones hold 9% to 10%. This sample was included in a study of blood T cell repertoires in COVID-19. Study summary: The United States, Italy and Spain were the sources of the acute and convalescent COVID-19 samples. T cells, B-cell-depleted T cells, or PBMCs supplied cDNA or gDNA.

With 0 bases removed from V and 0 bases from J, the gap between germline ends came to 4 bases. CDR3 length: 14 residues. Germline lookup yields CDR1 SGHTA and CDR2 FQGNSA. This clonotype originated in a woman aged 50 to 60 with active or convalescent COVID-19. Sequencing was carried out using peripheral blood. This rearrangement joins TRBV7-2 to TRBJ2-3; D gene unclear. The CDR3 nucleotides are TGTGCCAGCAGCTTAGCCAAAAGCACAGATACGCAGTATTTT. Protein sequence: CASSLAKSTDTQYF.